A single sample gave rise to the 29 T cell receptor beta chains below, sequenced in a study of blood T cell repertoires in COVID-19. Sequencing was performed with immunoSEQ multiplex PCR; in TCRdb, only in-frame clones are kept and a portion is missing. In the table there are approximately 490,000 clones, roughly nine tenths of which are singletons. Sequencing was done on a sample of PBMCs or T cells enriched from blood (not recorded which). Receptors were obtained from a woman aged 55 to 70 who had recovered from COVID-19.

The chain has TRBV9 and TRBJ1-1; the D is unclear. CDR1 and CDR2 (germline): SGDLS, YYNGEE. This CDR3 spans 17 amino acids. The V and J ends lost 3 bases and 2 bases respectively, with 20 bases between them. DNA for the CDR3: TGTGCCAGCAGCGACCCGGGGTGGGGAGAGCCCAACACTGAAGCTTTCTTT. This codes for CASSDPGWGEPNTEAFF.

V and J are TRBV30 and TRBJ1-1, with TRBD1 as a possible D gene (5 bases). Germline V gene data show CDR1 as GTSNPN and CDR2 as SVGIG (reference sequence). This CDR3 region has 13 residues. V was cut by 0 bases and J by 4 bases, with 9 bases left in between. In DNA, the CDR3 is TGTGCCTGGAGTGTACTTACAGGCACTGAAGCTTTCTTT. Amino acids: CAWSVLTGTEAFF.

The rearrangement uses TRBV5-1 and TRBJ2-2, with 8 positions matching TRBD1. The CDR3 contains 14 residues. Unmatched junction bases numbered 6, after V lost 4 bases and J lost 7 bases. In germline, CDR1 is SGHRS, CDR2 YFSETQ. This CDR3 is CASSPRTGHGELFF. The CDR3 nucleotides read TGCGCCAGCAGCCCCAGGACAGGGCACGGGGAGCTGTTTTTT. Variable domain in full (rest from reference TRBV5-1 and TRBJ2-2): KAGVTQTPRYLIKTRGQQVTLSCSPISGHRSVSWYQQTPGQGLQFLFEYFSETQRNKGNFPGRFSGRQFSNSRSEMNVSTLELGDSALYLCASSPRTGHGELFFGEGSRLTVL.

The J gene is TRBJ2-7, the V gene TRBV11-2; D is undetermined. CDR3 length: 11 residues. Trimming took off 5 bases at V and 4 bases at J, with 6 bases between the two ends. CDR1 is SGHAT and CDR2 is FQNNGV in the germline V gene. The CDR3 region has the DNA TGTGCCAGCAGCGCCAGTTACGAGCAGTACTTC. It yields the protein CASSASYEQYF.

The CDR3 region is CASSLTGPYGYTF. CDR3 DNA sequence: TGTGCCAGCAGTTTAACAGGGCCCTATGGCTACACCTTC. This chain joins TRBV12-3 or TRBV12-4 and TRBJ1-2; weak D call: TRBD1 (6 bases). This CDR3 is built from 13 residues. Trimming removed 2 bases from V and 4 bases from J, with 8 bases in between.

The chain employs TRBV11-3 and TRBJ1-2; a weak D match, TRBD1 (5 bases). V was pared by 7 bases and J by 1 base, with 16 bases between. This CDR3 is built from 15 residues. Germline V gene sequence: CDR1 SGHNT, CDR2 YENEEA. CDR3 sequence reads: CASTIRALYNYGYTF. CDR3 sequence (DNA): TGTGCCAGCACTATCAGGGCCCTTTATAACTATGGCTACACCTTC.

The V and J genes are TRBV28 and TRBJ1-2; 8 bases align to TRBD1. Trimming took 7 bases from V and 3 from J; bases not matched to a gene: 10. The CDR3 is made up of 15 amino acids. Per the germline V gene, CDR1 is MDHEN and CDR2 is SYDVKM. CDR3 loop: CASTRDGQGYYGYTF. The CDR3 region has the DNA TGTGCCAGCACCCGAGATGGACAGGGCTACTATGGCTACACCTTC.

The chain combines TRBV27 with TRBJ2-1, with D possibly TRBD2 on 6 matching bases. CDR3 length equals 15 residues. V dropped 7 bases and J dropped 2 bases, with 15 bases sitting between them. The germline V gene encodes CDR1 MNHEY and CDR2 SMNVEV (reference sequence). As DNA, the CDR3 is TGTGCCAGCAAAGTTCCGGGACTGGCCTACAATGAGCAGTTCTTC. Translating gives CASKVPGLAYNEQFF.

This clone was counted many times. This rearrangement joins TRBV7-9 to TRBJ2-2; 8 bases are shared with TRBD1. This CDR3 has 16 amino acids. Looked up from germline, CDR1 is SEHNR and CDR2 is FQNEAQ (reference sequence). V lost 5 bases, J lost 4 bases, and 9 bases stayed unmatched. CDR3 protein: CASSIQGAVGTGELFF. The CDR3 bases are TGTGCCAGCAGCATCCAGGGGGCCGTCGGCACCGGGGAGCTGTTTTTT. The full variable domain, with the rest looked up from reference TRBV7-9 and TRBJ2-2, is DTGVSQNPRHKITKRGQNVTFRCDPISEHNRLYWYRQTLGQGPEFLTYFQNEAQLEKSRLLSDRFSAERPKGSFSTLEIQRTEQGDSAMYLCASSIQGAVGTGELFFGEGSRLTVL.

The J gene is TRBJ2-1, the V gene TRBV11-2; D gene uncertain. Germline CDR1 reads SGHAT; CDR2 reads FQNNGV. CDR3 length equals 13 residues. The V end was cut by 6 bases, the J end by 3 bases, with 9 bases between. The CDR3 sequence is CASRKENYNEQFF. Written as DNA, the CDR3 is TGTGCCAGCAGAAAGGAGAACTACAATGAGCAGTTCTTC.

This clone was seen many times. The rearrangement uses TRBV2 and TRBJ2-5; no clear D. Looked up from germline, CDR1 is SNHLY and CDR2 is FYNNEI. This CDR3 has 11 residues. With 3 bases removed from V and 7 bases from J, the gap between germline ends came to 6 bases. CDR3 protein: CASSDTGTQYF. CDR3 nucleotide sequence: TGTGCCAGCAGTGACACGGGGACCCAGTACTTC.

The rearrangement links TRBV5-4 to TRBJ1-6; possibly TRBD1 for D (5 bases). The V end lost 4 bases, the J end lost 9 bases, and 8 bases lay between the germline ends. Germline loops: CDR1 SGHNT, CDR2 YYREEE (reference sequence). The CDR3 spans 12 residues. The CDR3 DNA reads as TGTGCCAGCAGCGTGCAGGGTTCACCCCTCCACTTT. Translation: CASSVQGSPLHF.

The rearrangement links TRBV5-5 to TRBJ1-5; 9 nucleotides agree with TRBD1. J lost 3 bases, V lost 0 bases, and 7 bases had no gene match. CDR1 and CDR2 (germline): SGHKS, YYEKEE (reference sequence). The CDR3 totals 17 residues. The CDR3 DNA sequence: TGTGCCAGCAGCTTGGCCCTGACAGGGGGGATCAATCAGCCCCAGCATTTT. Protein: CASSLALTGGINQPQHF.

The V call is TRBV19, the J call TRBJ1-2; a possible D gene is TRBD1 (6 bases). Germline V gene sequence: CDR1 LNHDA, CDR2 SQIVND (reference sequence). The CDR3 extends over 17 amino acids. V was cut by 5 bases and J by 3 bases, with 22 bases left in between. CDR3 region: CASSSRQEIPNYYGYTF. The CDR3 coding sequence is TGTGCCAGTAGTTCCAGACAGGAGATCCCTAACTACTATGGCTACACCTTC.

This chain connects TRBV7-9 to TRBJ1-2; tentatively, D is TRBD1 (5 bases). Germline V gene data show CDR1 as SEHNR and CDR2 as FQNEAQ (reference sequence). V lost 1 base to trimming and J lost 4 bases, with 13 bases between them. CDR3 length equals 15 residues. The CDR3 reads CASSLDGEGIYGYTF. The CDR3 DNA reads as TGTGCCAGCAGCTTAGATGGGGAGGGGATCTATGGCTACACCTTC.

This clone appeared a single time. Here the CDR3 reads CASSLQNRGDTEAFF. The CDR3 DNA is TGTGCCAGCAGCTTACAGAACAGGGGTGACACTGAAGCTTTCTTT. The gene calls are TRBV5-4 and TRBJ1-1; 7 nucleotides align to TRBD1. J lost 3 bases, V lost 2 bases, and 7 bases had no gene match. Germline CDR1 reads SGHNT; CDR2 reads YYREEE (reference sequence). The CDR3 spans 15 residues.

Notes on this clone: Within the sample, other DNA sequences also encode this same CDR3. The chain combines TRBV7-2 with TRBJ1-2; 9 bases line up with TRBD1. The J segment lost 2 bases and the V segment lost 3 bases, leaving 1 base of the junction unmatched. The CDR3 loop spans 14 amino acids. Germline values: CDR1 SGHTA, CDR2 FQGNSA. This chain's CDR3 is CASSLTGGNYGYTF. The CDR3 DNA reads as TGTGCCAGCAGCTTGACAGGGGGGAACTATGGCTACACCTTC.

The table lists this clone with a count of one. The chain is built from TRBV18 and TRBJ2-3; tentative D call: TRBD2 (6 bases). The germline gives CDR1 KGHSH, CDR2 LQKENI. With 3 bases removed from V and 6 bases from J, the gap between germline ends came to 16 bases. The CDR3 covers 15 residues. For the CDR3, the DNA is TGTGCCAGCTCACCGATGGACTACTCTCGGGATACGCAGTATTTT. This translates into CASSPMDYSRDTQYF.

CDR3 protein: CASSLPRQGNTGELFF. CDR3 in DNA: TGCGCCAGCAGCTTGCCACGACAGGGCAACACCGGGGAGCTGTTTTTT. The V gene is TRBV5-1, the J gene TRBJ2-2; 7 bases map to TRBD1. The J segment lost 2 bases and the V segment lost 1 base, leaving 5 bases of the junction unmatched. The CDR3 is 16 residues long. Looked up from germline, CDR1 is SGHRS and CDR2 is YFSETQ. The full variable domain, with the rest looked up from reference TRBV5-1 and TRBJ2-2, is KAGVTQTPRYLIKTRGQQVTLSCSPISGHRSVSWYQQTPGQGLQFLFEYFSETQRNKGNFPGRFSGRQFSNSRSEMNVSTLELGDSALYLCASSLPRQGNTGELFFGEGSRLTVL.

This clone was counted a single time. The J gene is TRBJ1-3, the V gene TRBV6-1, with TRBD1 matching over 7 bases. V shed 4 bases and J 2 bases; nucleotides not matched to a gene: 8. The germline gives CDR1 MNHNS, CDR2 SASEGT. The CDR3 is 16 amino acids. The CDR3 nucleotides are TGTGCCAGCAGTGGAGGAACAACAGGGGCTGGAAACACCATATATTTT. This translates into CASSGGTTGAGNTIYF.

The chain's CDR3 is CSAVRTEAFF. Written as DNA, the CDR3 is TGCAGCGCCGTTCGGACTGAAGCTTTCTTT. The chain couples TRBV29-1 to TRBJ1-1; D is unresolved. Germline CDR1 SQVTM, CDR2 ANQGSEA. V was pared by 7 bases and J by 5 bases, with 8 bases between. This CDR3 is built from 10 residues.

This chain joins TRBV13 and TRBJ2-7; tentative D call: TRBD1 (5 bases). V was shortened by 0 bases and J by 2 bases, with 8 bases between the two germline ends. This CDR3 is 14 amino acids long. Germline V gene sequence: CDR1 PRHDT, CDR2 FYEKMQ (reference sequence). CDR3 sequence reads: CASSLGRTTYEQYV. The CDR3 DNA reads TGTGCCAGCAGCTTAGGCAGGACAACCTACGAGCAGTACGTC.

This chain uses TRBV7-9 with TRBJ2-6, with D hard to call. V lost 2 bases and J lost 4, with 9 bases in between. The CDR3 extends over 15 amino acids. Germline V gene sequence: CDR1 SEHNR, CDR2 FQNEAQ (reference sequence). The CDR3 nucleotides are TGTGCCAGCAGCTTATTCGGAGTGGGGGCCAACGTCCTGACTTTC. Residues: CASSLFGVGANVLTF.

The V and J genes are TRBV6-5 and TRBJ2-1, with D possibly being TRBD2 (5 bases). CDR3 size: 16 residues. CDR1 is MNHEY, CDR2 SVGAGI, per germline. Trimming shortened V by 2 bases and J by 0 bases, and 11 bases separated the two germline ends. The CDR3 loop is CASSYSGRRSYNEQFF. Written as DNA, the CDR3 is TGTGCCAGCAGTTACAGCGGACGCCGCTCCTACAATGAGCAGTTCTTC.

This chain connects TRBV9 to TRBJ2-3; TRBD2 agrees at 10 bases. Germline values: CDR1 SGDLS, CDR2 YYNGEE. Trimming cost V 4 bases and J 1 base; bases outside gene matches: 6. CDR3 size: 16 residues. The CDR3 nucleotides read TGTGCCAGCAGCTTCGCTAGCGGGGGACGCACAGATACGCAGTATTTT. It encodes CASSFASGGRTDTQYF.

The V and J genes are TRBV19 and TRBJ1-2; D perhaps matches TRBD1 (5 bases). Trimming cost V 3 bases and J 6 bases, with 5 bases left between them. The CDR3 sequence is 11 residues long. Germline values: CDR1 LNHDA, CDR2 SQIVND (reference sequence). In nucleotides, the CDR3 is TGTGCCAGTAGTATCAGGGATGGCTACACCTTC. It specifies CASSIRDGYTF.

This sequence joins TRBV19 and TRBJ1-2; perhaps TRBD1 as D (5 bases). CDR1 is LNHDA and CDR2 is SQIVND in the germline V gene (reference sequence). The ends were cut back, 3 bases at V and 3 bases at J, with 8 bases in the middle. This CDR3 comprises 13 residues. DNA for the CDR3: TGTGCCAGTAGTATTGACAGTGACTATGGCTACACCTTC. It yields the protein CASSIDSDYGYTF.

The V call is TRBV5-4, the J call TRBJ2-3; 12 nucleotides align to TRBD2. The CDR3 runs to 17 residues. The trim removed 4 bases at V and 2 bases at J, leaving 8 bases unmatched. Germline CDR1 and CDR2: SGHNT and YYREEE (reference sequence). The DNA for the CDR3 is TGTGCCAGCAGCCCAGATTCTAGCGGGGGGGCCACAGATACGCAGTATTTT. Amino acid sequence: CASSPDSSGGATDTQYF.

This clone appeared a single time. This chain links TRBV5-1 with TRBJ1-1; D might be TRBD1 (5 bases). The germline V and J ends were trimmed by 0 bases and 3 bases, with 6 bases remaining between them. The CDR3 totals 13 residues. The germline V gene has CDR1 SGHRS and CDR2 YFSETQ. DNA for the CDR3: TGCGCCAGCAGCTTGGTGGGGCACACTGAAGCTTTCTTT. Translated, it gives CASSLVGHTEAFF.